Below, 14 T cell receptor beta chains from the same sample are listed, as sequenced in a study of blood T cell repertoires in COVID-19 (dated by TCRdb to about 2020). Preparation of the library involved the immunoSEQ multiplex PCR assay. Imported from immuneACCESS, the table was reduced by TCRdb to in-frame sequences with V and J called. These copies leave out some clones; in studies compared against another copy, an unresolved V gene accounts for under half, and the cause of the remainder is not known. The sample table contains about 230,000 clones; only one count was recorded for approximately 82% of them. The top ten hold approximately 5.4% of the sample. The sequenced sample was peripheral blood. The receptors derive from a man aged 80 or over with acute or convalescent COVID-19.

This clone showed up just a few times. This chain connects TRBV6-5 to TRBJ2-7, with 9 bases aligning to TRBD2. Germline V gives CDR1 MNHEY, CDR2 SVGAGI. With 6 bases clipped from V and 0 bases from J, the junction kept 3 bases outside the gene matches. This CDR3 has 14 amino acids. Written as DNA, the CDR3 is TGTGCCAGCAGGCGCGGGGGGGGCTCCTACGAGCAGTACTTC. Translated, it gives CASRRGGGSYEQYF.

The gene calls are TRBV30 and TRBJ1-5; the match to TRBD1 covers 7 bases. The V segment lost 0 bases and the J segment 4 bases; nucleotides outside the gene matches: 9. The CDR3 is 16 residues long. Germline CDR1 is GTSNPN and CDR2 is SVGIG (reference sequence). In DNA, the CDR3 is TGTGCCTGGAGTGTGATGGGACAGCTCGGGAATCAGCCCCAGCATTTT. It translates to CAWSVMGQLGNQPQHF.

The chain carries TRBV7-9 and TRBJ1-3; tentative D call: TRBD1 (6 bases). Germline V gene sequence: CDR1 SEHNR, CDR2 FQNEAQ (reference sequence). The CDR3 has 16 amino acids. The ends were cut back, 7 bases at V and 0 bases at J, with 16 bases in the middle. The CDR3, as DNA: TGTGCCAGCAACCTAGAAACAGGGCGCTCTGGAAACACCATATATTTT. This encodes CASNLETGRSGNTIYF.

The CDR3 DNA reads as TGTGCCAGCAGCTCGGGTTCTGGATTCGAGCAGTACTTC. Translation gives CASSSGSGFEQYF. The rearrangement uses TRBV7-2 and TRBJ2-7; no clear D. Germline CDR1 reads SGHTA; CDR2 reads FQGNSA. This CDR3 has 13 amino acids. The V and J ends lost 4 bases and 6 bases respectively, with 13 bases between them.

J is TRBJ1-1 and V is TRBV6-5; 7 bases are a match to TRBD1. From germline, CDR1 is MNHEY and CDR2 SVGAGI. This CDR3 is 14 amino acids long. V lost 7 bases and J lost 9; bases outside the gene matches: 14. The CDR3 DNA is TGTGCCAGCACCCAAGGGACAGACCGGCGAAAAGCTTTCTTT. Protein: CASTQGTDRRKAFF.

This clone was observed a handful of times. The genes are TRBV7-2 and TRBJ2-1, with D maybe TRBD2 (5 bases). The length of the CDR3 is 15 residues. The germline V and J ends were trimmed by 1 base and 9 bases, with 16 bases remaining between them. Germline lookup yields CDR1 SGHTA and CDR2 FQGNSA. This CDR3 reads CASSLGGLASFEQFF. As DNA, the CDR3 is TGTGCCAGCAGCTTAGGTGGGCTAGCATCGTTTGAGCAGTTCTTC. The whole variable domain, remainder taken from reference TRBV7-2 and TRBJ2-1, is GAGVSQSPSNKVTEKGKDVELRCDPISGHTALYWYRQSLGQGLEFLIYFQGNSAPDKSGLPSDRFSAERTGGSVSTLTIQRTQQEDSAVYLCASSLGGLASFEQFFGPGTRLTVL.

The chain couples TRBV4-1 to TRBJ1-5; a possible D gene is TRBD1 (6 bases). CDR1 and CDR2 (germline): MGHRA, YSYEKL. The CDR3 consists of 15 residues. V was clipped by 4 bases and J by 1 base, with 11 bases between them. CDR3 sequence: CASSLGTPSNQPQHF. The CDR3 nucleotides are TGCGCCAGCAGCCTGGGGACACCAAGCAATCAGCCCCAGCATTTT.

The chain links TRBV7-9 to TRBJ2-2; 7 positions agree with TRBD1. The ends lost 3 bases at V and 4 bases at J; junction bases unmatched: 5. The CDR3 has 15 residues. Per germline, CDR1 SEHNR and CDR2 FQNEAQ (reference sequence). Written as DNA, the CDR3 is TGTGCCAGCAGCTTCACAGGGGTGAGCACCGGGGAGCTGTTTTTT. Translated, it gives CASSFTGVSTGELFF.

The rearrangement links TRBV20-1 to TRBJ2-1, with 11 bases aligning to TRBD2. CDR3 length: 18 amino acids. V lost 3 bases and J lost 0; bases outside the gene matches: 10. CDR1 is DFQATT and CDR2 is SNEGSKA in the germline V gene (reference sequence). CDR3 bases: TGCAGTGCTAGTTCCCATAGCGGGAGGGGACCCTCCTACAATGAGCAGTTCTTC. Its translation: CSASSHSGRGPSYNEQFF.

CDR3 DNA: TGTGCCAGCAGCGGGACAGCAATTTGGGAGCCCCAGCATTTT. Translating gives CASSGTAIWEPQHF. This chain links TRBV7-9 with TRBJ1-5, with 7 nucleotides matching TRBD1. The CDR3 runs to 14 residues. With 5 bases clipped from V and 8 bases from J, the junction kept 9 bases outside the gene matches. Germline V gene sequence: CDR1 SEHNR, CDR2 FQNEAQ (reference sequence).

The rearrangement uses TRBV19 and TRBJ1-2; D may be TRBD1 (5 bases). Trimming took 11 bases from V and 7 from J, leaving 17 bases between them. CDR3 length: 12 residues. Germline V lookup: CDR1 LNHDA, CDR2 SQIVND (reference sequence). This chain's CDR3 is CAVGFPGGGYTF. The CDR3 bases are TGTGCCGTCGGGTTCCCCGGGGGTGGCTACACCTTC.

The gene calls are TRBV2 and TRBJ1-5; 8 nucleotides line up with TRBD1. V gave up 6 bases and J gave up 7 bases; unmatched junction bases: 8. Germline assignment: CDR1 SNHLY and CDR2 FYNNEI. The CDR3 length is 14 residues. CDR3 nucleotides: TGTGCCAGCAGCGGGGACAGGTTGAGACAGCCCCAGCATTTT. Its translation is CASSGDRLRQPQHF.

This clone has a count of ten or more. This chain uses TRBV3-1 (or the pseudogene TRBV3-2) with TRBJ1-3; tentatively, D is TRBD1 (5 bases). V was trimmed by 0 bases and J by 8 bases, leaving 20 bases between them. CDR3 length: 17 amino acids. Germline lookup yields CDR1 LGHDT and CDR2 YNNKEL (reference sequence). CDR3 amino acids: CASSQDPQVTRWDTIYF. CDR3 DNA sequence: TGTGCCAGCAGCCAAGACCCACAGGTAACCAGATGGGACACCATATATTTT.

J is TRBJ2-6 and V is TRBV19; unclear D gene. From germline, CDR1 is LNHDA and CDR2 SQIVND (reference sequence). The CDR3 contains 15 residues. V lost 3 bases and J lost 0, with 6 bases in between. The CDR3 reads CASSIFGSGANVLTF. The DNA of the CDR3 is TGTGCCAGTAGTATCTTCGGCTCTGGGGCCAACGTCCTGACTTTC.